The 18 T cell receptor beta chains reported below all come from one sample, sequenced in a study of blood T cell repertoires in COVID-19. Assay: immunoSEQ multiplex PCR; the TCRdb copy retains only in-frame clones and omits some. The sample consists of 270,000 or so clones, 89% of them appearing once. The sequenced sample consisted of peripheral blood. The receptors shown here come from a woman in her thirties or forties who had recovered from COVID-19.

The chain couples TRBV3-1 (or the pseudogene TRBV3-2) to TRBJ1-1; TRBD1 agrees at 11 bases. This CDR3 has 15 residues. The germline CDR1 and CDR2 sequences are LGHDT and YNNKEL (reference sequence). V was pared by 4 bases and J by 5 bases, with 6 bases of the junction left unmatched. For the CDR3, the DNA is TGTGCCAGCAGCCCTTTGGGACAGGGGGGGACTGAAGCTTTCTTT. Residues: CASSPLGQGGTEAFF.

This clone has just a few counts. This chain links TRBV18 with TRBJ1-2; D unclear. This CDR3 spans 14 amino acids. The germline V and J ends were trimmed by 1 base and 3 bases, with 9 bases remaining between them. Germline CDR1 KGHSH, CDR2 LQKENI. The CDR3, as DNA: TGTGCCAGCTCACCACAGGGAGTAGACTATGGCTACACCTTC. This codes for CASSPQGVDYGYTF.

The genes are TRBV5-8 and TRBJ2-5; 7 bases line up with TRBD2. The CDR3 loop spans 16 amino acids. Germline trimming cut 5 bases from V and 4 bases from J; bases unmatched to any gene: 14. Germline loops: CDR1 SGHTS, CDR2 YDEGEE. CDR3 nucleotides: TGTGCCAGCAGGACTTCCCGAAGACCGGGGGGAGAGACCCAGTACTTC. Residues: CASRTSRRPGGETQYF. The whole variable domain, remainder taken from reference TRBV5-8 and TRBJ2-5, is EAGVTQSPTHLIKTRGQQATLRCSPISGHTSVYWYQQALGLGLQFLLWYDEGEERNRGNFPPRFSGRQFPNYSSELNVNALELEDSALYLCASRTSRRPGGETQYFGPGTRLLVL.

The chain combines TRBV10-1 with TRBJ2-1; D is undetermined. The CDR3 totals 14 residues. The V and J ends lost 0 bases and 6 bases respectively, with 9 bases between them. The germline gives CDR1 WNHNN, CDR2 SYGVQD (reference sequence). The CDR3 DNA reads TGCGCCAGCAGTGAGTCCGCGAGAAGCAATGAGCAGTTCTTC. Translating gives CASSESARSNEQFF.

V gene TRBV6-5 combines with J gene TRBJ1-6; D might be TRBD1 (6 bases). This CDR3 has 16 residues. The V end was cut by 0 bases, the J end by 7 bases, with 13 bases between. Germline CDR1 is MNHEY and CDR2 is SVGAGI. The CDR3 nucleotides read TGTGCCAGCAGTTACTCGAGACCAGGGGTGAATTCACCCCTCCACTTT. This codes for CASSYSRPGVNSPLHF.

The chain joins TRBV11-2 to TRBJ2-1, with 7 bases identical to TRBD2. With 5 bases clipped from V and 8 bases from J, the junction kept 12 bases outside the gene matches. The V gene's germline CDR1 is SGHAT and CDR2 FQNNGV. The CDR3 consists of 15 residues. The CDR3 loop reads CASSARGGSSDEQFF. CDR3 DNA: TGTGCCAGCAGCGCCCGCGGCGGGAGCTCGGATGAGCAGTTCTTC.

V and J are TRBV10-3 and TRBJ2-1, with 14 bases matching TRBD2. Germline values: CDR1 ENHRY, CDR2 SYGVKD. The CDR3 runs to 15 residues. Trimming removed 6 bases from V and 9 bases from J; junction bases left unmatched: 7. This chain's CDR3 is CAIREGLAGGIEQFF. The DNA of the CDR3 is TGTGCCATCAGAGAAGGACTAGCGGGAGGAATTGAGCAGTTCTTC.

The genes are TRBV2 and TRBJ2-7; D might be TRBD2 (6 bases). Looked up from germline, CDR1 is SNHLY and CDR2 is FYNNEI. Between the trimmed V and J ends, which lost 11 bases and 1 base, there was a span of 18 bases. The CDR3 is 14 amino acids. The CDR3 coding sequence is TGTGCCGGAGTAGACACCGCGGGGTCCTACGAGCAGTACTTC. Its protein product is CAGVDTAGSYEQYF.

The CDR3 loop reads CASSLGQDTDTQYF. The CDR3 nucleotides read TGTGCCAGTAGTCTCGGACAAGACACAGATACGCAGTATTTT. The V gene is TRBV19, the J gene TRBJ2-3; D is perhaps TRBD1 (5 bases). Trimming cost V 5 bases and J 2 bases, with 11 bases left between them. There are 14 residues in the CDR3. CDR1 and CDR2 (germline): LNHDA, SQIVND (reference sequence).

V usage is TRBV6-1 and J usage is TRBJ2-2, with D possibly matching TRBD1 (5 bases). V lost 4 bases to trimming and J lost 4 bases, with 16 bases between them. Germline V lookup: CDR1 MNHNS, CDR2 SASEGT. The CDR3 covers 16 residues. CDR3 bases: TGTGCCAGCAGTGGGCTTGGGGCCGCAGGCACCGGGGAGCTGTTTTTT. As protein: CASSGLGAAGTGELFF.

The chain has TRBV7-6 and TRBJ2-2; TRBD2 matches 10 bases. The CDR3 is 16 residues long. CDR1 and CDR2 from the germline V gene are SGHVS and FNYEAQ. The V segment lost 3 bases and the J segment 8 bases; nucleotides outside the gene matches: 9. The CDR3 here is CASSLWASGSFGELFF. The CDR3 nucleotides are TGTGCCAGCAGCTTGTGGGCTAGCGGGAGTTTTGGGGAGCTGTTTTTT.

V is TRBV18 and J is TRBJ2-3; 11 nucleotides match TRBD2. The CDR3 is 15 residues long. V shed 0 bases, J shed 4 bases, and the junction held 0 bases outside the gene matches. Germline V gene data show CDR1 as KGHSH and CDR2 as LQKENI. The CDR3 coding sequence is TGTGCCAGCTCACCACCACTAGCGGGAGCAGATACGCAGTATTTT. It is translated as CASSPPLAGADTQYF. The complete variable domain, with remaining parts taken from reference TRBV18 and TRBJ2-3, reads NAGVMQNPRHLVRRRGQEARLRCSPMKGHSHVYWYRQLPEEGLKFMVYLQKENIIDESGMPKERFSAEFPKEGPSILRIQQVVRGDSAAYFCASSPPLAGADTQYFGPGTRLTVL.

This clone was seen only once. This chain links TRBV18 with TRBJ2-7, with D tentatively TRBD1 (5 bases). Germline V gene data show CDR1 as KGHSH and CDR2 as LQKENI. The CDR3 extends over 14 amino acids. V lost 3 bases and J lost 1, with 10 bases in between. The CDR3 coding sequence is TGTGCCAGCTCACCTGGGGCCCAATCCTACGAGCAGTACTTC. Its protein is CASSPGAQSYEQYF.

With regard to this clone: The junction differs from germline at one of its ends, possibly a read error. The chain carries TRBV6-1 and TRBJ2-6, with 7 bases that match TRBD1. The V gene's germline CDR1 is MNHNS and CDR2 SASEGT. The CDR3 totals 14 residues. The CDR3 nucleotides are TGTGCCAGCAGTGAAGCGCGCGGAGACAGGGTGCTGGGTTTC. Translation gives CASSEARGDRVLGF.

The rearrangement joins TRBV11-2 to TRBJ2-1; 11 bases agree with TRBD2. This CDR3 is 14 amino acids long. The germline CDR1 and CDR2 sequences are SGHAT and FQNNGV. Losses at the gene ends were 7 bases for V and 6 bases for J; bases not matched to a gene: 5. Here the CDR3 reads CASKPGLAANEQFF. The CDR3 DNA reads TGTGCCAGCAAGCCGGGACTAGCGGCCAATGAGCAGTTCTTC.

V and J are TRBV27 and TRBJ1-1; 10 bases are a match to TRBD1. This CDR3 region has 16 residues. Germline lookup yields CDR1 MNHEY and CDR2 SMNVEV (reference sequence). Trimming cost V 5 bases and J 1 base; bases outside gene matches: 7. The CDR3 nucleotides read TGTGCCAGCAGTCTGGGGACAGGGGCAGCGAACACTGAAGCTTTCTTT. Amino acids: CASSLGTGAANTEAFF.

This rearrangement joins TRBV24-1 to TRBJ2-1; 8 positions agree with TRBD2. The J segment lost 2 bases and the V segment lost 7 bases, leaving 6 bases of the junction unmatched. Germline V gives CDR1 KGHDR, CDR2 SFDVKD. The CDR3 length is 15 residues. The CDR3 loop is CATRGSGRPYNEQFF. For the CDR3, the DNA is TGTGCCACCAGGGGGAGCGGGAGACCCTACAATGAGCAGTTCTTC.

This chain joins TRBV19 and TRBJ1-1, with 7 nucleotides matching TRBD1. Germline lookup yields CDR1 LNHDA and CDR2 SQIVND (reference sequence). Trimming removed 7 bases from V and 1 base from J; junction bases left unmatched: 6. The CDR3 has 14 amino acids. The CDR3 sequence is CASTSGGGNTEAFF. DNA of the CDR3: TGTGCCAGTACCTCAGGGGGAGGGAACACTGAAGCTTTCTTT. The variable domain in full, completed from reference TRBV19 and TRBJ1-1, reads DGGITQSPKYLFRKEGQNVTLSCEQNLNHDAMYWYRQDPGQGLRLIYYSQIVNDFQKGDIAEGYSVSREKKESFPLTVTSAQKNPTAFYLCASTSGGGNTEAFFGQGTRLTVV.